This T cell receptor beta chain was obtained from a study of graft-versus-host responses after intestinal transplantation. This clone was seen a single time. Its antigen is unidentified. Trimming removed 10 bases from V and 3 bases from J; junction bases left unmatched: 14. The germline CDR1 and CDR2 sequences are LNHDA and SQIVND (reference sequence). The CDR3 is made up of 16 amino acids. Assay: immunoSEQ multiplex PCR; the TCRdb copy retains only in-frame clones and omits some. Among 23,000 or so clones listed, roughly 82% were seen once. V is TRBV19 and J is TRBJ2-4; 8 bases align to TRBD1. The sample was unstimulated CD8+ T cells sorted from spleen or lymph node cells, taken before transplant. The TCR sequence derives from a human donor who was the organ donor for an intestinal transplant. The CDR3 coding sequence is TGTGCCACCCAAACTGACAGGGGAAAAGACAAAAACATTCAGTACTTC. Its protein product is CATQTDRGKDKNIQYF.